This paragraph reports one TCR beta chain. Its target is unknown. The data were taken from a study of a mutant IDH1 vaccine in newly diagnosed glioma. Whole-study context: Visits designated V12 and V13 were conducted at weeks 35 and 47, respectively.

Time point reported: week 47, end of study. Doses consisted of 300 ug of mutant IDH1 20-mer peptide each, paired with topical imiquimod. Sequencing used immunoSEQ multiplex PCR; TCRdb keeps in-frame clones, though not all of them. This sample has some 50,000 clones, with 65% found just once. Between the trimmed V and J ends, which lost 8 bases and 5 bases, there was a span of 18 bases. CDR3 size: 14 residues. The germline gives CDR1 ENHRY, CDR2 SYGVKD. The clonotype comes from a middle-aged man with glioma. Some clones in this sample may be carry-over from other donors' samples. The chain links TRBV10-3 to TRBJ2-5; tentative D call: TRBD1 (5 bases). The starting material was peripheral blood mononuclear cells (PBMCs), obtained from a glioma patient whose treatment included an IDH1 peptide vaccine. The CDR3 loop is CAIYSGASRETQYF. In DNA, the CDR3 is TGTGCCATCTATTCTGGGGCATCGCGGGAGACCCAGTACTTC.